A single sample gave rise to the 24 T cell receptor beta chains below, sequenced in a study of T cell changes during pregnancy in multiple sclerosis. TCRdb keeps only in-frame clones here, not all; method: immunoSEQ multiplex PCR. The sample shows around 34,000 clones, about nine tenths of them seen only once. Source: CD8+ T cells from peripheral blood mononuclear cells, taken in the first trimester of pregnancy. The receptors shown here come from a female donor with multiple sclerosis, enrolled in a pregnancy study.

The chain employs TRBV19 and TRBJ2-1; D might be TRBD2 (5 bases). The V end lost 3 bases, the J end lost 4 bases, and 13 bases lay between the germline ends. Germline V lookup: CDR1 LNHDA, CDR2 SQIVND (reference sequence). The CDR3 runs 15 residues. The CDR3 nucleotides are TGTGCCAGTAGTATTGGTGGTAGCGATTACAATGAGCAGTTCTTC. Its protein is CASSIGGSDYNEQFF.

This chain links TRBV6-5 with TRBJ2-7, with 9 bases matching TRBD2. Germline V gene lookup returns CDR1 MNHEY and CDR2 SVGAGI. This CDR3 region has 13 residues. The J segment lost 2 bases and the V segment lost 6 bases, leaving 2 bases of the junction unmatched. The CDR3 region has the DNA TGTGCCAGCAGCATAGCGGGGGCCTACGAGCAGTACTTC. This sequence encodes CASSIAGAYEQYF.

The rearrangement links TRBV7-6 to TRBJ1-1, with D perhaps matching TRBD1 (6 bases). CDR1 is SGHVS and CDR2 is FNYEAQ in the germline V gene. The V gene lost 5 bases and the J gene lost 1 base, with 14 bases spanning the gap. The CDR3 contains 15 residues. In nucleotides, the CDR3 is TGTGCCAGCAGCCCGAGGACAGCCAAGAACACTGAAGCTTTCTTT. Translating gives CASSPRTAKNTEAFF.

The CDR3: CASSLDPGVAYEQYF. CDR3 bases: TGTGCCAGCAGCTTAGATCCCGGGGTGGCCTACGAGCAGTACTTC. The gene calls are TRBV11-2 and TRBJ2-7; a weak D match, TRBD2 (5 bases). The germline gives CDR1 SGHAT, CDR2 FQNNGV. The CDR3 length is 15 residues. V lost 0 bases and J lost 2, with 11 bases in between. The entire variable domain, with the rest obtained from reference TRBV11-2 and TRBJ2-7, is as follows: EAGVAQSPRYKIIEKRQSVAFWCNPISGHATLYWYQQILGQGPKLLIQFQNNGVVDDSQLPKDRFSAERLKGVDSTLKIQPAKLEDSAVYLCASSLDPGVAYEQYFGPGTRLTVT.

This chain uses TRBV9 with TRBJ2-2; 12 bases match TRBD2. Germline CDR1 reads SGDLS; CDR2 reads YYNGEE. The CDR3 totals 16 residues. J was trimmed by 3 bases and V by 2 bases; bases with no gene match: 2. CDR3 protein: CASSVRLAGDTGELFF. Written as DNA, the CDR3 is TGTGCCAGCAGCGTGAGACTAGCGGGAGACACCGGGGAGCTGTTTTTT.

The chain joins TRBV2 to TRBJ2-3; D perhaps matches TRBD2 (5 bases). CDR1 and CDR2 from the germline V gene are SNHLY and FYNNEI. The CDR3 contains 16 residues. Trimming took 7 bases from V and 2 from J, leaving 19 bases between them. As DNA, the CDR3 is TGTGCCAGCACCACTGGAGGCGGCCGGAACACAGATACGCAGTATTTT. Protein product: CASTTGGGRNTDTQYF.

The chain links TRBV5-1 to TRBJ2-7, with 8 bases matching TRBD2. The J segment lost 0 bases and the V segment lost 4 bases, leaving 9 bases of the junction unmatched. Germline V gene sequence: CDR1 SGHRS, CDR2 YFSETQ. The CDR3 sequence is 16 residues long. Written as DNA, the CDR3 is TGCGCCAGCAGCAGAAAACTAGCGGCGGACTCCTACGAGCAGTACTTC. It codes for CASSRKLAADSYEQYF.

In its sample, this clone was seen once. This chain uses TRBV28 with TRBJ2-4, with a weak D call TRBD1 (5 bases). CDR1 MDHEN and CDR2 SYDVKM come from the germline V gene. The CDR3 totals 16 residues. Trimming removed 3 bases at V and 0 bases at J, with 12 bases between. In DNA, the CDR3 is TGTGCCAGCAGTTTTACCTCGACAGTAGCCAAAAACATTCAGTACTTC. Translation: CASSFTSTVAKNIQYF.

This sequence joins TRBV30 and TRBJ2-7, with 7 bases that match TRBD2. The J segment lost 5 bases and the V segment lost 4 bases, leaving 8 bases of the junction unmatched. CDR3 length: 13 residues. Germline CDR1 reads GTSNPN; CDR2 reads SVGIG (reference sequence). The CDR3 coding sequence is TGTGCCTGGATGGGGGGGACGTCCGACGAGCAGTACTTC. Residues: CAWMGGTSDEQYF.

The J gene is TRBJ2-7, the V gene TRBV27, with 8 bases aligning to TRBD1. Germline assignment: CDR1 MNHEY and CDR2 SMNVEV (reference sequence). CDR3 length: 16 amino acids. The trim removed 4 bases at V and 3 bases at J, leaving 11 bases unmatched. The CDR3 nucleotides read TGTGCCAGCAGTTCCGCTACAGGGGGATGGGGCTACGAGCAGTACTTC. Encoded protein: CASSSATGGWGYEQYF.

This clone was counted once. This chain links TRBV15 with TRBJ2-5; 7 positions match TRBD1. The CDR3 is made up of 14 amino acids. CDR1 and CDR2 from the germline V gene are LNHNV and YYDKDF (reference sequence). The V segment lost 1 base and the J segment 5 bases; nucleotides outside the gene matches: 4. CDR3 loop: CATSRVGGRETQYF. The CDR3 DNA is TGTGCCACCAGCAGAGTAGGGGGCCGGGAGACCCAGTACTTC. The complete variable domain, with remaining parts taken from reference TRBV15 and TRBJ2-5, reads DAMVIQNPRYQVTQFGKPVTLSCSQTLNHNVMYWYQQKSSQAPKLLFHYYDKDFNNEADTPDNFQSRRPNTSFCFLDIRSPGLGDTAMYLCATSRVGGRETQYFGPGTRLLVL.

In DNA form, the CDR3 reads TGTGCCAGCACCCGGACAGGGGAGATATACGAGCAGTACTTC. Translated: CASTRTGEIYEQYF. This sequence joins TRBV27 and TRBJ2-7, with 9 bases lining up with TRBD1. The germline gives CDR1 MNHEY, CDR2 SMNVEV (reference sequence). V dropped 7 bases and J dropped 4; count of bases not matched to a gene: 8. This CDR3 comprises 14 residues.

The V and J genes are TRBV15 and TRBJ2-1; 7 bases fit TRBD2. With 6 bases clipped from V and 4 bases from J, the junction kept 6 bases outside the gene matches. The CDR3 extends over 14 amino acids. Germline V CDR1 and CDR2: LNHNV, YYDKDF (reference sequence). CDR3 residues: CATSSSGTYNEQFF. The CDR3 DNA reads TGTGCCACCAGTTCAAGCGGGACTTACAATGAGCAGTTCTTC.

The chain carries TRBV5-1 and TRBJ2-1; 13 nucleotides align to TRBD2. V shed 0 bases, J shed 7 bases, and the junction held 7 bases outside the gene matches. Germline assignment: CDR1 SGHRS and CDR2 YFSETQ. This CDR3 comprises 17 residues. The CDR3 nucleotides are TGCGCCAGCAGCTTGGGACTAGCGGGAGGATTGGGGAATGAGCAGTTCTTC. Translation: CASSLGLAGGLGNEQFF.

This clone was picked up a small number of times. The chain carries TRBV5-3 and TRBJ1-1; no firm D call. TRBV5-3 counts as an open reading frame of uncertain function. Trimming cost V 4 bases and J 2 bases, with 12 bases left between them. The CDR3 contains 14 residues. The CDR3 region is CARSSPSINTEAFF. CDR3 in DNA: TGTGCCAGAAGCAGCCCTTCGATTAACACTGAAGCTTTCTTT.

The V call is TRBV27, the J call TRBJ2-1; 8 positions match TRBD2. J lost 2 bases, V lost 3 bases, and 0 bases had no gene match. The CDR3 is made up of 14 amino acids. Per germline, CDR1 MNHEY and CDR2 SMNVEV (reference sequence). This CDR3 reads CASSFGRAYNEQFF. In nucleotides, the CDR3 is TGTGCCAGCAGTTTCGGGAGGGCCTACAATGAGCAGTTCTTC.

This clone was observed once. The rearrangement uses TRBV27 and TRBJ1-1, with a possible D match to TRBD1 (6 bases). Trimming took 3 bases from V and 8 from J, leaving 13 bases between them. The length of the CDR3 is 13 residues. The germline CDR1 and CDR2 sequences are MNHEY and SMNVEV (reference sequence). CDR3 residues: CASSLQRTDEAFF. The CDR3 region has the DNA TGTGCCAGCAGTTTGCAAAGGACAGACGAAGCTTTCTTT.

This clone has ten or more counts. J is TRBJ1-2 and V is TRBV28; the D is unclear. Trimming took 3 bases from V and 8 from J, leaving 7 bases between them. The germline V gene has CDR1 MDHEN and CDR2 SYDVKM. The CDR3 contains 11 residues. DNA for the CDR3: TGTGCCAGCAGTTTCCTCGGGGGCTACACCTTC. It specifies CASSFLGGYTF.

The chain couples TRBV27 to TRBJ2-1, with D possibly being TRBD1 (5 bases). With 2 bases removed from V and 7 bases from J, the gap between germline ends came to 12 bases. The CDR3 extends over 14 amino acids. In germline, CDR1 is MNHEY, CDR2 SMNVEV (reference sequence). The CDR3 is CASSLRGNRNEQFF. CDR3 DNA: TGTGCCAGCAGTTTAAGGGGTAATCGGAATGAGCAGTTCTTC.

This chain uses TRBV7-8 with TRBJ2-1, with unresolved D. V was shortened by 10 bases and J by 0 bases, with 10 bases between the two germline ends. The CDR3 spans 13 residues. Germline lookup yields CDR1 SGHVS and CDR2 FQNEAQ. In DNA, the CDR3 is TGTGCCACCCACCCGAGCTCCTACAATGAGCAGTTCTTC. This sequence encodes CATHPSSYNEQFF.

The chain links TRBV27 to TRBJ2-7; TRBD2 matches 7 bases. With 5 bases clipped from V and 1 base from J, the junction kept 2 bases outside the gene matches. This CDR3 is built from 13 residues. Germline assignment: CDR1 MNHEY and CDR2 SMNVEV (reference sequence). The CDR3 here is CASSRTSSYEQYF. The CDR3 DNA reads TGTGCCAGCAGTAGGACTAGTTCCTACGAGCAGTACTTC.

In this sample, this clone turned up a few times. The V call is TRBV7-9, the J call TRBJ2-1; the D gene is possibly TRBD2 (5 bases). The CDR3 length is 14 residues. CDR1 SEHNR and CDR2 FQNEAQ come from the germline V gene (reference sequence). Deletions cut 3 bases from V and 3 bases from J, with 9 bases between. Here the CDR3 DNA reads TGTGCCAGCAGCTTTTACCGGGACTACAATGAGCAGTTCTTC. Its protein product is CASSFYRDYNEQFF. Supplemented by reference TRBV7-9 and TRBJ2-1, the full variable domain reads DTGVSQNPRHKITKRGQNVTFRCDPISEHNRLYWYRQTLGQGPEFLTYFQNEAQLEKSRLLSDRFSAERPKGSFSTLEIQRTEQGDSAMYLCASSFYRDYNEQFFGPGTRLTVL.

The gene calls are TRBV7-8 and TRBJ1-5; the D is unclear. The V end was cut by 1 base, the J end by 2 bases, with 6 bases between. The germline V gene encodes CDR1 SGHVS and CDR2 FQNEAQ. The CDR3 covers 14 residues. This CDR3 is CASSLGEGNQPQHF. CDR3 DNA: TGTGCCAGCAGCTTAGGGGAGGGCAATCAGCCCCAGCATTTT.

The CDR3 loop reads CASSTTRVGVAGANVLTF. The DNA of the CDR3 is TGTGCCAGCAGCACCACTAGGGTTGGAGTAGCTGGGGCCAACGTCCTGACTTTC. The gene calls are TRBV7-9 and TRBJ2-6, with a possible D match to TRBD2 (5 bases). V lost 5 bases and J 2 bases, leaving 19 bases between the germline ends. The CDR3 spans 18 residues. Germline lookup yields CDR1 SEHNR and CDR2 FQNEAQ (reference sequence).